This entry describes one T cell receptor (beta chain). What it binds is not known. The data were taken from a study of T cell responses to AZD1222 COVID-19 vaccine. General study points: Spike-specific TCR breadth and depth grew following two AZD1222 doses. The number of AZD1222 recipients seropositive at baseline was only five to seven. Clonal diversity may have been underestimated, and the donors were mostly white British, with more females than males. Regions left unmutated in variants are reportedly the target of nearly half of spike-specific TCRs.

Method: immunoSEQ multiplex PCR; TCRdb's copy keeps in-frame clones and lacks some. The table records about 190,000 clones, about 92% of them present only once. V was clipped by 8 bases and J by 12 bases; unmatched bases: 6. Looked up from germline, CDR1 is SGHNT and CDR2 is YENEEA. This CDR3 has 11 residues. The TCR was taken from an adult who received the MenACWY meningococcal vaccine as a control. This specimen was peripheral blood, taken 28 days after the second dose of the MenACWY control vaccine. The gene calls are TRBV11-3 and TRBJ2-3; 9 bases agree with TRBD2. CDR3 sequence (DNA): TGTGCCAGCGGCGCTAGCGGGGAACAGTATTTT. It translates to CASGASGEQYF. Complete variable domain (other parts from reference TRBV11-3 and TRBJ2-3): EAGVVQSPRYKIIEKKQPVAFWCNPISGHNTLYWYLQNLGQGPELLIRYENEEAVDDSQLPKDRFSAERLKGVDSTLKIQPAELGDSAVYLCASGASGEQYFGPGTRLTVL.